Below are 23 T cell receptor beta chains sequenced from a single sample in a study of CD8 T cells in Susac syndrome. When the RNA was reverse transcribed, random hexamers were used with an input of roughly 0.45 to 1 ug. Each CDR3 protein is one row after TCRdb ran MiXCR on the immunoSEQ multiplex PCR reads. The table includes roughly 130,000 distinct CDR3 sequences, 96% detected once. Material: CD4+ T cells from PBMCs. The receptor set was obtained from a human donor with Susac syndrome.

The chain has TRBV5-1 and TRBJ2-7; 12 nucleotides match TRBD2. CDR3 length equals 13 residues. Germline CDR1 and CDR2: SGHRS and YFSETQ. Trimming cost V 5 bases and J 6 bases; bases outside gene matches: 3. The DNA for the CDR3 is TGCGCCAGCAGGCGGACTAGCGGGACCGAGCAGTACTTC. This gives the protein CASRRTSGTEQYF.

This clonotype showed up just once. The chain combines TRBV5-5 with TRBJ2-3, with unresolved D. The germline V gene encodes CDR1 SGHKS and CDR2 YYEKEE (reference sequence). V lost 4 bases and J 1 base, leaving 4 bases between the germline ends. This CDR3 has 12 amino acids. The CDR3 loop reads CASSARTDTQYF. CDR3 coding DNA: TGTGCCAGCAGCGCACGCACAGATACGCAGTATTTT.

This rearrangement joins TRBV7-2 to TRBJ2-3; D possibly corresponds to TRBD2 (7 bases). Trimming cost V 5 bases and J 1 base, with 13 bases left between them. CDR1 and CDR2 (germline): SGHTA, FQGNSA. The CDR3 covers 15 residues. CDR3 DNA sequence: TGTGCCAGCAGCAAAGGGGGGGAAGGCACAGATACGCAGTATTTT. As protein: CASSKGGEGTDTQYF.

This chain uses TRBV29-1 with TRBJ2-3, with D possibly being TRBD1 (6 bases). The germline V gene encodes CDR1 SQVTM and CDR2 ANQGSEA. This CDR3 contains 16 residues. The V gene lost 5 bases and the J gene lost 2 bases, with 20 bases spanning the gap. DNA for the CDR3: TGCAGCGTTCGTATGGACAGTGGGTTCCTCACAGATACGCAGTATTTT. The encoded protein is CSVRMDSGFLTDTQYF.

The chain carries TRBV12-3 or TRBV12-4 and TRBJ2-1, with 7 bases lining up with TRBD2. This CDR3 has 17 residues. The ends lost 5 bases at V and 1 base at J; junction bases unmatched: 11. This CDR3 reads CASSSFWLAESYNEQFF. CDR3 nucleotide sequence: TGTGCCAGCAGTAGTTTTTGGCTAGCGGAATCCTACAATGAGCAGTTCTTC.

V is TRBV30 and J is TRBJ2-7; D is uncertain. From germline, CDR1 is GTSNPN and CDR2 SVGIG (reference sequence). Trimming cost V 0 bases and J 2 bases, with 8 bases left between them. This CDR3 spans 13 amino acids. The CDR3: CAWSVPSTYEQYF. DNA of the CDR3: TGTGCCTGGAGTGTACCTTCTACCTACGAGCAGTACTTC.

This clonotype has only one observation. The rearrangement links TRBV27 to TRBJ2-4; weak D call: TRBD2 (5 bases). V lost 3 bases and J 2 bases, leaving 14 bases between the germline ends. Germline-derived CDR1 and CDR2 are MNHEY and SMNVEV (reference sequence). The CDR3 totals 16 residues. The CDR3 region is CASSLLGSGTKNIQYF. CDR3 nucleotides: TGTGCCAGCAGTTTGTTAGGGTCCGGGACCAAAAACATTCAGTACTTC.

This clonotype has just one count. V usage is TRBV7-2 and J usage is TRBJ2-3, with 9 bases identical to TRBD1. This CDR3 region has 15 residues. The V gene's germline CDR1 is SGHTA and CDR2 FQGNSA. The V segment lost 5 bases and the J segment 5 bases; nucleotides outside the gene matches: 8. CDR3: CASSPGDRARDTQYF. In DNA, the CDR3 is TGTGCCAGCAGCCCGGGGGACAGGGCGAGAGATACGCAGTATTTT.

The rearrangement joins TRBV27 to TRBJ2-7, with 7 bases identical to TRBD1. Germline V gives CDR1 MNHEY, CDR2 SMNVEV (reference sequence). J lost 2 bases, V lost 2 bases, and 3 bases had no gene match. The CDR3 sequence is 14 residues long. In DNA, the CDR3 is TGTGCCAGCAGTTTAAGGGACAGTCCCTACGAGCAGTACTTC. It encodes CASSLRDSPYEQYF.

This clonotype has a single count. CDR3: CASSSKYEQYF. As DNA, the CDR3 is TGTGCCAGCAGTTCTAAGTACGAGCAGTACTTC. This chain uses TRBV6-5 with TRBJ2-7; no clear D. Trimming took 4 bases from V and 4 from J, leaving 5 bases between them. The CDR3 consists of 11 residues. Per germline, CDR1 MNHEY and CDR2 SVGAGI.

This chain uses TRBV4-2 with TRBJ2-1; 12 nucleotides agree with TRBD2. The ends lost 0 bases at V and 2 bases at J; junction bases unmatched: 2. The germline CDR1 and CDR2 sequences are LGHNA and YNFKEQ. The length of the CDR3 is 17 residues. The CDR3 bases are TGTGCCAGCAGCCAAGATGGGACTAGCGGGCCCTACAATGAGCAGTTCTTC. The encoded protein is CASSQDGTSGPYNEQFF.

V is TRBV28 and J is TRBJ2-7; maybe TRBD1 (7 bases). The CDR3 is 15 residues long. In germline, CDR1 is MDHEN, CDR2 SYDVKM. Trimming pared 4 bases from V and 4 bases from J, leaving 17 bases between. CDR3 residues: CASSSTSTGRYEQYF. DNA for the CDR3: TGTGCCAGCAGTTCAACCTCGACAGGGAGGTACGAGCAGTACTTC.

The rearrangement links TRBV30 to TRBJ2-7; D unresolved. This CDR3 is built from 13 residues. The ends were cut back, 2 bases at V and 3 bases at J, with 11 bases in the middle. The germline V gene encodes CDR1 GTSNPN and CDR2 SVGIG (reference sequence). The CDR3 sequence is CAWSRAPNYEQYF. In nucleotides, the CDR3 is TGTGCCTGGAGTCGAGCGCCTAACTACGAGCAGTACTTC.

The CDR3 bases are TGCAGTCCGGCCCAGGGGGCGGGAGTTGTGGGAGAGACCCAGTACTTC. Its translation is CSPAQGAGVVGETQYF. V gene TRBV20-1 combines with J gene TRBJ2-5, with D maybe TRBD1 (8 bases). V was pared by 8 bases and J by 4 bases, with 26 bases between. The CDR3 is 16 amino acids. CDR1 is DFQATT, CDR2 SNEGSKA, per germline (reference sequence).

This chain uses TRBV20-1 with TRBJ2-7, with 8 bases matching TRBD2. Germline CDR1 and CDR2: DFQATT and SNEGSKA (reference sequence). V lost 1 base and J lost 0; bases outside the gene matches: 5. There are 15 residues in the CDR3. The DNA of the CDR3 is TGCAGTGCTAGAGGTACTAGCGGATCCTCCTACGAGCAGTACTTC. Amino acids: CSARGTSGSSYEQYF.

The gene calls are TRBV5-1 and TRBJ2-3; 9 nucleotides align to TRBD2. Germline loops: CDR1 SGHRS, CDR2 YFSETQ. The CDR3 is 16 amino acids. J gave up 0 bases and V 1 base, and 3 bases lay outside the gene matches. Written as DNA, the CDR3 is TGCGCCAGCAGCTTGACAGCGGGAGGAAGCACAGATACGCAGTATTTT. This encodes CASSLTAGGSTDTQYF.

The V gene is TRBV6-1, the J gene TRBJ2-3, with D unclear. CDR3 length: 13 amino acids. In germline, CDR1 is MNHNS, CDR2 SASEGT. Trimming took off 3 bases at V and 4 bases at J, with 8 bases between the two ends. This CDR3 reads CASSDYGADTQYF. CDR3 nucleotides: TGTGCCAGCAGTGATTACGGAGCAGATACGCAGTATTTT.

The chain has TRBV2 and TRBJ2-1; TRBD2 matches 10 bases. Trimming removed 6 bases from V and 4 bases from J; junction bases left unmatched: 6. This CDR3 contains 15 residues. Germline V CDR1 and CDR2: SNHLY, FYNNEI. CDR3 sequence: CASRQIAGGYNEQFF. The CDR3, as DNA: TGTGCCAGCAGGCAAATAGCGGGAGGATACAATGAGCAGTTCTTC.

The DNA for the CDR3 is TGTGCCAGCAGTGCGGGATATGGTTTCTACTCCTACGAGCAGTACTTC. Encoded protein: CASSAGYGFYSYEQYF. The V gene is TRBV25-1, the J gene TRBJ2-7; maybe TRBD2 (5 bases). The V end lost 4 bases, the J end lost 0 bases, and 16 bases lay between the germline ends. Germline values: CDR1 MGHDK, CDR2 SYGVNS. The CDR3 consists of 16 residues.

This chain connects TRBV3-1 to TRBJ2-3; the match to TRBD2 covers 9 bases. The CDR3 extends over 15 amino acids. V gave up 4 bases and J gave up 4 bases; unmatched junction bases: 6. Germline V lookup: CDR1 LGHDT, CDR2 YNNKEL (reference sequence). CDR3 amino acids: CASSPISGSADTQYF. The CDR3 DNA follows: TGTGCCAGCAGCCCTATTAGCGGGAGCGCAGATACGCAGTATTTT.

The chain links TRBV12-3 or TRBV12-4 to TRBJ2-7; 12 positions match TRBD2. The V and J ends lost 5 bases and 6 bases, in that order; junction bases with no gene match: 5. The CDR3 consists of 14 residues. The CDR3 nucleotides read TGTGCCAGCAGTCGGGCTAGCGGGAGGGTCGAGCAGTACTTC. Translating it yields CASSRASGRVEQYF.

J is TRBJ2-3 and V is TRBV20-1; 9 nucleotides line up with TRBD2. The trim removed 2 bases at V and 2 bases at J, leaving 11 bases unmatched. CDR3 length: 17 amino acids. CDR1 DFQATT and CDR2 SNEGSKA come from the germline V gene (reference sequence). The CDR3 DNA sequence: TGCAGTGCTAGACAGGCCCCGACTAGCGGATACACAGATACGCAGTATTTT. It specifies CSARQAPTSGYTDTQYF.

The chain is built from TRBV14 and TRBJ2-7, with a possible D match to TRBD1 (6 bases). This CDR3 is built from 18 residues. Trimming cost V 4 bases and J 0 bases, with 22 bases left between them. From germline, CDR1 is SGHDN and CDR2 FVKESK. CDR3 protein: CASSLKGGGRIFSYEQYF. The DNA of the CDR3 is TGTGCCAGCAGCCTAAAAGGGGGTGGTAGAATCTTCTCCTACGAGCAGTACTTC.